This TCR beta chain came from a study of memory CD4+ T cells and cytomegalovirus serostatus. Background on the study: Donors were healthy Belgian adults, 10 or so CMV seropositive and about two dozen seronegative.

This clone was counted between two and nine times. V trimming: 8 bases; J trimming: 7 bases; junction bases outside the gene matches: 6. CDR3 length equals 13 residues. Looked up from germline, CDR1 is MGHRA and CDR2 is YSYEKL. Single viable CD3+CD4+CD8-CD45RO+ cells were sorted as the memory CD4+ T cells. Sequencing was performed with immunoSEQ multiplex PCR; in TCRdb, only in-frame clones are kept and a portion is missing. The sample includes 65,000 to 95,000 clones, around 80% seen only once; the top ten take around 0.8%. This clonotype was obtained from an adult in good health and CMV-seronegative. The chain employs TRBV4-1 and TRBJ1-2; 11 nucleotides line up with TRBD1. Sequenced material: memory CD4+ T cells from blood. The CDR3 nucleotides read TGCGCCAGCGTCGGACAGGGGGCTTCTGGCTACACCTTC. It is translated as CASVGQGASGYTF.